These T cell receptor beta chains were read from a single sample in a study of OX40 agonist ivuxolimab in advanced cancers. Libraries were prepared by immunoSEQ multiplex PCR; TCRdb keeps only in-frame clonotypes and omits some of them. The sample holds 70,000 or so clones, around 83% seen once. Material: CD4+ or CD8+ T cells sorted from blood, obtained in a trial of the OX40 agonist ivuxolimab. Receptor source: an adult with an advanced solid tumor such as melanoma, head and neck, liver or kidney cancer. Each CDR3 is given without its conserved first and last residue. Size is omitted from some rows. Given values are once, few, many or a class for expanded clones.

TRBJ2-7	TRBV4-1	-	ASSQGEGPAYEQY
TRBJ2-1	TRBV5-1	-	ASRPTGAVLYNEQF
TRBJ2-1	TRBV10-1	-	ASSVGPGNEQF
TRBJ2-3	TRBV5-1	-	ASSLEREGRPRATDTQY
TRBJ1-2	TRBV5-3	-	ARSGGQNYGYT
TRBJ2-5	TRBV21-1	-	ASPMRRLAGGETQY
TRBJ2-5	TRBV19	-	ASSKAGWQETQY
TRBJ1-2	TRBV6-1	-	ASSEGSTGLYGYT
TRBJ2-7	TRBV19	few	ASSMGNRPGAYEQY
TRBJ2-2	TRBV15	-	ATSRGDLGRGELF
-	TRBV28	-	ASSRTAYEQY
TRBJ2-5	TRBV7-3	-	ASSLTGSGPEGTQY
TRBJ1-2	TRBV7-9	-	ASSFTGGTGYGYT
TRBJ2-1	TRBV2	-	ASSVEPPGNEQF
TRBJ2-1	TRBV7-3	-	ASSLRDYNEQF
TRBJ1-5	TRBV6-1	few	ASSPGGSNQPQH
TRBJ1-1	TRBV19	-	ASRQGRTEAF
TRBJ2-7	TRBV6-6	once	ASLGLAVPYEQY
TRBJ1-4	TRBV2	-	ASLKQGTGGEKLF
TRBJ2-6	TRBV27	-	ASSRQGFNVLT
TRBJ1-2	TRBV18	-	ASSPNWGASSSYGYT
TRBJ1-1	TRBV11-2	-	ASSQDTATEAF
TRBJ2-2	TRBV5-4	-	ASSLDRGSTGELF
TRBJ1-1	TRBV7-8	-	ASNGVQGTEAF
TRBJ1-6	TRBV27	few	ASSLGQGWNSPLH
TRBJ2-7	TRBV30	-	AWNGQGASYEQY
TRBJ2-7	TRBV7-2	-	ASSLDLLWSEQY
TRBJ2-3	TRBV5-1	-	ASSLRGTGTSVTDTQY
TRBJ2-3	TRBV30	-	AWSRTIQDTQY
TRBJ2-7	TRBV6-6	-	ASSYHYEQY
TRBJ1-3	TRBV7-9	-	ASSLGGGHTIY
TRBJ2-2	TRBV11-1	-	ASSHGTGELF
TRBJ2-3	TRBV29-1	once	SVGTALSGGRDTQY
TRBJ1-3	TRBV21-1	-	ASSNSVTVLSGNTIY
TRBJ1-2	TRBV20-1	-	SAGRGSGYT
TRBJ2-5	TRBV30	-	AWSAYRGETQY
TRBJ2-1	TRBV19	-	ASSPGQSSYNEQF
TRBJ1-1	TRBV6-5	-	ASRTTDTEAF
TRBJ2-7	TRBV4-1	-	ASSQDRGGRFGEQY
TRBJ2-7	TRBV30	-	AWKRDSYEQY
TRBJ2-2	TRBV5-1	-	ASSLVGSTGELF
TRBJ1-6	TRBV9	-	ASSVEKNSPLH
TRBJ2-7	TRBV10-3	-	AISENPAPSSYEQY
TRBJ1-1	TRBV18	-	ASSPEGGGTEAF
TRBJ1-3	TRBV21-1	-	ASSTLQGDGNTIY
TRBJ2-2	TRBV11-2	-	ASSGFPGELF
TRBJ2-3	TRBV7-9	once	ASSLGLAGGIDTQY
TRBJ1-3	TRBV7-2	once	ASSRWTGNTIY
TRBJ2-5	TRBV5-6	-	ASRLTGGKGETQY
TRBJ2-2	TRBV10-1	-	ASSEGDRSPGELF
-	TRBV30	-	AWWLRGTQH
TRBJ1-1	TRBV5-4	-	ASSSPDRGASAEAF
TRBJ1-6	TRBV25-1	-	ASSESRNRDLSPLH
TRBJ2-1	TRBV10-3	once	AISAGRGGENEQF
TRBJ1-4	TRBV30	-	AWSVRGGTNEKLF